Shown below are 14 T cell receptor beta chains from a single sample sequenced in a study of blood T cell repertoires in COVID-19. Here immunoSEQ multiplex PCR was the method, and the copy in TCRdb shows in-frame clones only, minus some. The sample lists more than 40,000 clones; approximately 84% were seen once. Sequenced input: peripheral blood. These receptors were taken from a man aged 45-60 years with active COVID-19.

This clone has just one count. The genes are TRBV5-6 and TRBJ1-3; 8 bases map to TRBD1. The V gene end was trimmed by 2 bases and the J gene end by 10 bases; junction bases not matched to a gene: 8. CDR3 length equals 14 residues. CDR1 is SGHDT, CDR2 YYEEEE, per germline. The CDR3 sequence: CASSLGTGTNTIYF. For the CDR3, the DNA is TGTGCCAGCAGCTTAGGGACAGGAACGAATACCATATATTTT. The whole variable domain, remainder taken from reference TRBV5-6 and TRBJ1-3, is DAGVTQSPTHLIKTRGQQVTLRCSPKSGHDTVSWYQQALGQGPQFIFQYYEEEERQRGNFPDRFSGHQFPNYSSELNVNALLLGDSALYLCASSLGTGTNTIYFGEGSWLTVV.

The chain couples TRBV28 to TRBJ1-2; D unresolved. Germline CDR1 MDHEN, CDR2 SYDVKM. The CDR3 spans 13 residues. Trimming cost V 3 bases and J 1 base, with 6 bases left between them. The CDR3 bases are TGTGCCAGCAGTTTTCAAATTAACTATGGCTACACCTTC. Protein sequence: CASSFQINYGYTF.

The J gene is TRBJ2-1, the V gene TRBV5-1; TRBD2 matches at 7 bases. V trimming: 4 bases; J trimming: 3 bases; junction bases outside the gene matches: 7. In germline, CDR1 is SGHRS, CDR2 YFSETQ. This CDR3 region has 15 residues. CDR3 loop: CASSPATSSYNEQFF. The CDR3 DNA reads TGCGCCAGCAGCCCCGCGACTAGCAGCTACAATGAGCAGTTCTTC.

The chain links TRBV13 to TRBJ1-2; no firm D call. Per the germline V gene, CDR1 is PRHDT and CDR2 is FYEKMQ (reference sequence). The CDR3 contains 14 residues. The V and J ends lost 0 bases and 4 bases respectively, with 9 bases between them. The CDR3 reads CASSLGSSSYGYTF. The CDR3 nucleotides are TGTGCCAGCAGCTTAGGTTCGTCGAGCTATGGCTACACCTTC.

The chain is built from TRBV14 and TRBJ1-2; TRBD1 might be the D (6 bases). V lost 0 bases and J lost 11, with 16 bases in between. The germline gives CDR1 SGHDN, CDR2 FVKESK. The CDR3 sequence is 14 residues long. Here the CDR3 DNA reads TGTGCCAGCAGCCAAGATGTTAGGGGGAGTAGGTACACCTTC. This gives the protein CASSQDVRGSRYTF.

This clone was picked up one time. CDR3 bases: TGTGCCAGCAGCTTAGGAGGCCCTTTTAATGAGCAGTTCTTC. Protein: CASSLGGPFNEQFF. The chain is built from TRBV7-2 and TRBJ2-1; D gene ambiguous. The V gene lost 1 base and the J gene lost 7 bases, with 11 bases spanning the gap. Per the germline V gene, CDR1 is SGHTA and CDR2 is FQGNSA. The CDR3 runs 14 residues. Full variable domain (outside the CDR3, taken from reference TRBV7-2 and TRBJ2-1): GAGVSQSPSNKVTEKGKDVELRCDPISGHTALYWYRQSLGQGLEFLIYFQGNSAPDKSGLPSDRFSAERTGGSVSTLTIQRTQQEDSAVYLCASSLGGPFNEQFFGPGTRLTVL.

DNA of the CDR3: TGTGCCAGCAGCGACGGGGGGGCTAAATACAATGAGCAGTTCTTC. Translating gives CASSDGGAKYNEQFF. The chain uses TRBV9 and TRBJ2-1; the match to TRBD2 covers 8 bases. CDR1 SGDLS and CDR2 YYNGEE come from the germline V gene. The CDR3 length is 15 residues. Germline trimming cut 3 bases from V and 4 bases from J; bases unmatched to any gene: 6. The variable domain in full, completed from reference TRBV9 and TRBJ2-1, reads DSGVTQTPKHLITATGQRVTLRCSPRSGDLSVYWYQQSLDQGLQFLIQYYNGEERAKGNILERFSAQQFPDLHSELNLSSLELGDSALYFCASSDGGAKYNEQFFGPGTRLTVL.

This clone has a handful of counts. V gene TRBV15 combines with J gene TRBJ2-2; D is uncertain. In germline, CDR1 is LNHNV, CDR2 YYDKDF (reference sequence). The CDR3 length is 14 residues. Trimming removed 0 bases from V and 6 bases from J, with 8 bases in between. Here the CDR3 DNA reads TGTGCCACCAGCAGAGATTCCCCTGCCGGGGAGCTGTTTTTT. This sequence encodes CATSRDSPAGELFF.

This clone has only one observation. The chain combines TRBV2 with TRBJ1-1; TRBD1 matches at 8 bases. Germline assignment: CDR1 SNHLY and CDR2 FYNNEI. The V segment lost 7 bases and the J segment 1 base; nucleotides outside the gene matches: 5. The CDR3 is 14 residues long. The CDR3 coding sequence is TGTGCCAGCACTACTGGACAGGGGAACACTGAAGCTTTCTTT. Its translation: CASTTGQGNTEAFF.

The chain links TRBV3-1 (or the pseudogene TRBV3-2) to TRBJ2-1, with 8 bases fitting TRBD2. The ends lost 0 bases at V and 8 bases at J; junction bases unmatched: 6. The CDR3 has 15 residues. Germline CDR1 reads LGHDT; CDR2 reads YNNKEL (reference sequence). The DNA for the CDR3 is TGTGCCAGCAGCCAAGACGGGGGGGCTTTCCATGAGCAGTTCTTC. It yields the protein CASSQDGGAFHEQFF.

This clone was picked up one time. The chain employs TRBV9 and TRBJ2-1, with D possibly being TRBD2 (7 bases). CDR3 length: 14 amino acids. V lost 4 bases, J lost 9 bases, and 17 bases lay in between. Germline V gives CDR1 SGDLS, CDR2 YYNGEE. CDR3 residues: CASSPGGVGTEQFF. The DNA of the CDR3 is TGTGCCAGCAGCCCGGGGGGCGTGGGGACTGAGCAGTTCTTC.

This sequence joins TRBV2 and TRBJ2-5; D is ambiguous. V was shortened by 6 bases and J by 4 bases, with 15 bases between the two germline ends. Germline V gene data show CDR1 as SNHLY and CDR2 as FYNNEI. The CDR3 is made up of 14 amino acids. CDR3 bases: TGTGCCAGCAGCAGCCGGGTAATGGGAGAGACCCAGTACTTC. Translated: CASSSRVMGETQYF.

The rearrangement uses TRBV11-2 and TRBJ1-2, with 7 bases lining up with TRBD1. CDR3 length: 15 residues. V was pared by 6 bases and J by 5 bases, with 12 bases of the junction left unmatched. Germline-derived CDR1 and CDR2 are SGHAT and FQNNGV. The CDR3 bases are TGTGCCAGCAGGGCACTTAAGGGGGCACGGTATGGCTACACCTTC. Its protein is CASRALKGARYGYTF.

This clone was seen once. CDR3 loop: CASDFQGERTDTQYF. The CDR3 nucleotides read TGCGCCAGCGACTTCCAGGGGGAGAGAACAGATACGCAGTATTTT. The genes are TRBV10-2 and TRBJ2-3, with 7 positions matching TRBD1. Germline values: CDR1 WSHSY, CDR2 SAAADI. V shed 8 bases, J shed 3 bases, and the junction held 11 bases outside the gene matches. There are 15 residues in the CDR3.